What follows are 31 T cell receptor beta chains derived from one specimen sequenced in a study of blood T cell repertoires in COVID-19. The repertoire was sequenced with immunoSEQ multiplex PCR; TCRdb's copy has only in-frame clones and lacks some. The table includes around 260,000 clones, around 82% detected once. The source material was peripheral blood. These receptors originate from a person aged 65-85 years with COVID-19, enrolled during active disease.

This chain uses TRBV7-2 with TRBJ2-7; 11 nucleotides match TRBD1. Trimming took 3 bases from V and 2 from J; bases not matched to a gene: 6. Germline V lookup: CDR1 SGHTA, CDR2 FQGNSA. This CDR3 is 16 amino acids long. The DNA of the CDR3 is TGTGCCAGCAGCTTTCTACCGGGACAGGGGGCCTACGAGCAGTACTTC. Translating gives CASSFLPGQGAYEQYF.

This chain links TRBV12-3 or TRBV12-4 with TRBJ1-1; D gene ambiguous. Trimming pared 4 bases from V and 8 bases from J, leaving 8 bases between. This CDR3 contains 11 residues. The CDR3: CASSSRFEAFF. The CDR3 DNA sequence: TGTGCCAGCAGTTCCAGGTTCGAAGCTTTCTTT.

The rearrangement joins TRBV4-1 to TRBJ2-7; a weak D match, TRBD2 (6 bases). Germline loops: CDR1 MGHRA, CDR2 YSYEKL. This CDR3 comprises 14 residues. With 4 bases removed from V and 4 bases from J, the gap between germline ends came to 14 bases. CDR3 sequence: CASSPLTGVYEQYF. CDR3 DNA sequence: TGCGCCAGCAGCCCCTTGACGGGAGTTTACGAGCAGTACTTC.

The chain carries TRBV7-2 and TRBJ2-1; 8 bases are shared with TRBD2. V lost 1 base, J lost 12 bases, and 17 bases stayed unmatched. The CDR3 covers 17 residues. CDR1 is SGHTA, CDR2 FQGNSA, per germline. CDR3 sequence (DNA): TGTGCCAGCAGCTTAGAATTCAGGGGTGTCAGGACTAGCCGGCAGTTCTTC. Its translation: CASSLEFRGVRTSRQFF.

The V call is TRBV9, the J call TRBJ2-7; a weak D match, TRBD1 (5 bases). The CDR3 runs to 14 residues. The germline V and J ends were trimmed by 0 bases and 4 bases, with 11 bases remaining between them. The germline V gene has CDR1 SGDLS and CDR2 YYNGEE. The CDR3 DNA sequence: TGTGCCAGCAGCGTAGCAGGGTTAGGGTACGAGCAGTACTTC. Encoded protein: CASSVAGLGYEQYF.

The chain has TRBV12-3 or TRBV12-4 and TRBJ1-2; maybe TRBD1 (5 bases). V lost 6 bases to trimming and J lost 7 bases, with 12 bases between them. The CDR3 has 12 residues. In DNA form, the CDR3 reads TGTGCCAGCAGACTCAGGGAGGGTGGCTACACCTTC. Encoded protein: CASRLREGGYTF.

The chain has TRBV6-5 and TRBJ2-1; tentatively, D is TRBD2 (6 bases). Germline CDR1 and CDR2: MNHEY and SVGAGI. The CDR3 totals 15 residues. V lost 6 bases and J 4 bases, leaving 16 bases between the germline ends. CDR3 loop: CASRRRLAFYNEQFF. The DNA for the CDR3 is TGTGCCAGCAGGAGGCGGCTAGCGTTTTACAATGAGCAGTTCTTC.

The chain recombines TRBV9 with TRBJ1-1; D gene uncertain. CDR3 length: 15 amino acids. Germline assignment: CDR1 SGDLS and CDR2 YYNGEE. Trimming removed 0 bases from V and 4 bases from J, with 13 bases in between. The CDR3 spells CASSVVGGPPTEAFF. CDR3 coding DNA: TGTGCCAGCAGCGTAGTCGGTGGTCCCCCCACTGAAGCTTTCTTT.

This clone occurred a few times. The CDR3 region has the DNA TGCGCCAGCAGCTCACAGGGGGAGACTGAAGCTTTCTTT. It is translated as CASSSQGETEAFF. This chain joins TRBV5-1 and TRBJ1-1, with TRBD1 matching 8 bases. Germline lookup yields CDR1 SGHRS and CDR2 YFSETQ. The J segment lost 5 bases and the V segment lost 3 bases, leaving 3 bases of the junction unmatched. This CDR3 comprises 13 residues.

The V call is TRBV30, the J call TRBJ2-6; TRBD1 is a possible D gene (5 bases). Between the trimmed V and J ends, which lost 8 bases and 0 bases, there was a span of 17 bases. CDR1 and CDR2 (germline): GTSNPN, SVGIG (reference sequence). The CDR3 runs 16 residues. CDR3 DNA: TGTGCCGCTTCAGGGTATTGGGACTCTGGGGCCAACGTCCTGACTTTC. This encodes CAASGYWDSGANVLTF.

The chain links TRBV5-1 to TRBJ2-5; 9 positions agree with TRBD1. V was clipped by 3 bases and J by 4 bases; unmatched bases: 7. Germline V gene data show CDR1 as SGHRS and CDR2 as YFSETQ. The CDR3 runs to 15 residues. The CDR3 bases are TGCGCCAGCAGCTCCCGGGACAGGGCAGGAGAGACCCAGTACTTC. It is translated as CASSSRDRAGETQYF.

V is TRBV7-2 and J is TRBJ1-1, with 7 nucleotides matching TRBD1. The CDR3 extends over 15 amino acids. The J segment lost 2 bases and the V segment lost 1 base, leaving 4 bases of the junction unmatched. Germline CDR1 SGHTA, CDR2 FQGNSA. The CDR3 bases are TGTGCCAGCAGCTTAGTGGGGACAGCTAACACTGAAGCTTTCTTT. Translating gives CASSLVGTANTEAFF. The full variable domain, in which reference TRBV7-2 and TRBJ1-1 provide the parts outside the CDR3, is GAGVSQSPSNKVTEKGKDVELRCDPISGHTALYWYRQSLGQGLEFLIYFQGNSAPDKSGLPSDRFSAERTGGSVSTLTIQRTQQEDSAVYLCASSLVGTANTEAFFGQGTRLTVV.

The rearrangement joins TRBV21-1 to TRBJ2-1; the table's D call TRBD1 went unverified against the DNA. TRBV21-1 is termed a pseudogene. This CDR3 is 16 amino acids long. CDR3 DNA: TGTGCCAGCAGCAGGGGACAGGGGGCGCAGTGGTTTGAGCAGTTCTTC. Protein: CASSRGQGAQWFEQFF.

The chain links TRBV19 to TRBJ1-1, with D maybe TRBD1 (6 bases). Trimming pared 5 bases from V and 0 bases from J, leaving 13 bases between. CDR1 and CDR2 from the germline V gene are LNHDA and SQIVND (reference sequence). The CDR3 runs to 15 residues. CDR3 in amino acids: CASSRTKGVNTEAFF. The CDR3, as DNA: TGTGCCAGTAGTCGCACCAAGGGGGTGAACACTGAAGCTTTCTTT.

The V call is TRBV4-1, the J call TRBJ1-2; 7 bases map to TRBD1. Looked up from germline, CDR1 is MGHRA and CDR2 is YSYEKL. The length of the CDR3 is 15 residues. With 3 bases clipped from V and 7 bases from J, the junction kept 11 bases outside the gene matches. The CDR3 DNA is TGCGCCAGCAGCCACCTGCAGGACAGGAGGTTTGGCTACACCTTC. It is translated as CASSHLQDRRFGYTF.

The chain combines TRBV6-4 with TRBJ1-4; 7 positions match TRBD1. The CDR3 is 15 residues long. V gave up 9 bases and J gave up 0 bases; unmatched junction bases: 7. CDR1 is MRHNA and CDR2 is SNTAGT in the germline V gene. CDR3 sequence: CARRQGKTTNEKLFF. For the CDR3, the DNA is TGTGCCAGAAGACAGGGTAAAACAACTAATGAAAAACTGTTTTTT.

The J gene is TRBJ1-1, the V gene TRBV18, with D perhaps matching TRBD1 (6 bases). Germline V CDR1 and CDR2: KGHSH, LQKENI. The CDR3 sequence is 14 residues long. Between the trimmed V and J ends, which lost 1 base and 2 bases, there was a span of 8 bases. CDR3 DNA sequence: TGTGCCAGCTCACCACGGGACATAAACACTGAAGCTTTCTTT. The encoded protein is CASSPRDINTEAFF.

This clone was detected only a few times. The chain links TRBV7-7 to TRBJ2-7; D is unresolved. From germline, CDR1 is SSHAT and CDR2 FNYEAQ (reference sequence). The length of the CDR3 is 17 residues. V was cut by 5 bases and J by 3 bases, with 23 bases left in between. As DNA, the CDR3 is TGTGCCAGCAGCGACATCACCTATCAAGACCGAATCTACGAGCAGTACTTC. Protein product: CASSDITYQDRIYEQYF.

CDR3 sequence reads: CASSVGLAEEQFF. CDR3 bases: TGTGCCAGCAGCGTTGGACTAGCGGAAGAGCAGTTCTTC. The chain is built from TRBV9 and TRBJ2-1; TRBD2 agrees at 10 bases. Trimming removed 2 bases from V and 10 bases from J; junction bases left unmatched: 3. CDR3 length equals 13 residues. The germline gives CDR1 SGDLS, CDR2 YYNGEE.

This clone appeared a few times. The V and J genes are TRBV6-5 and TRBJ2-1; 9 bases are a match to TRBD2. Per the germline V gene, CDR1 is MNHEY and CDR2 is SVGAGI. The CDR3 spans 15 residues. V gave up 6 bases and J gave up 6 bases; unmatched junction bases: 9. CDR3 DNA: TGTGCCAGCAGCTATGGGACTAGCTCAGGCAATGAGCAGTTCTTC. Translated, it gives CASSYGTSSGNEQFF.

Regarding this clone: The likely explanation is a read error, given a far larger clone one base away. The chain couples TRBV27 to TRBJ2-2; no reliable D call. V was trimmed by 2 bases and J by 6 bases, leaving 4 bases between them. The germline V gene has CDR1 MNHEY and CDR2 SMNVEV (reference sequence). The CDR3 totals 12 residues. The CDR3 nucleotides read TGTGCCAGCAGTTTAATCGCCGGGGAGCTGTTTTTT. Its protein is CASSLIAGELFF.

The genes are TRBV6-1 and TRBJ1-2, with a possible D match to TRBD1 (6 bases). Germline-derived CDR1 and CDR2 are MNHNS and SASEGT. CDR3 length: 17 amino acids. The ends were cut back, 2 bases at V and 5 bases at J, with 21 bases in the middle. The CDR3 DNA reads as TGTGCCAGCAGTGAATTCGGGGGGGGGCTTCGCTTTTATGGCTACACCTTC. Translating it yields CASSEFGGGLRFYGYTF.

This chain joins TRBV28 and TRBJ1-5; a possible D gene is TRBD1 (6 bases). The germline V gene has CDR1 MDHEN and CDR2 SYDVKM. Trimming left V 6 bases short and J 9 bases short, with 12 bases between. The CDR3 has 12 amino acids. The CDR3 nucleotides read TGTGCCAGCAGACCCGACAGGCGGCCCCAGCATTTT. As protein: CASRPDRRPQHF.

In its sample, this clone was seen once. The chain couples TRBV6-2 or TRBV6-3 to TRBJ1-1; D may be TRBD1 (5 bases). The CDR3 has 15 amino acids. V gave up 0 bases and J gave up 4 bases, with 12 bases separating them. CDR1 and CDR2 from the germline V gene are MNHEY and SVGEGT. The CDR3 is CASSYSGRRGTEAFF. CDR3 nucleotides: TGTGCCAGCAGTTACTCGGGACGGAGGGGCACTGAAGCTTTCTTT.

This clone showed up just once. The J gene is TRBJ2-3, the V gene TRBV4-1, with TRBD2 as a possible D gene (7 bases). The CDR3 has 15 amino acids. From germline, CDR1 is MGHRA and CDR2 YSYEKL. The V end was cut by 4 bases, the J end by 3 bases, with 14 bases between. CDR3: CASSPGRGGTDTQYF. Written as DNA, the CDR3 is TGCGCCAGCAGCCCGGGCAGGGGAGGGACAGATACGCAGTATTTT.

A few counts support this clone. CDR3 residues: CASSRMTLTSGSTDTQYF. CDR3 DNA: TGTGCCAGCAGCCGGATGACCCTGACTAGCGGGAGCACAGATACGCAGTATTTT. The V call is TRBV28, the J call TRBJ2-3; the match to TRBD2 covers 10 bases. V lost 6 bases to trimming and J lost 0 bases; unmatched junction nucleotides: 12. CDR3 length: 18 amino acids. The germline V gene encodes CDR1 MDHEN and CDR2 SYDVKM.

This clone has only one observation. The V call is TRBV6-2 or TRBV6-3, the J call TRBJ1-5, with no clear D. The CDR3 consists of 14 residues. The V end lost 2 bases, the J end lost 6 bases, and 11 bases lay between the germline ends. Germline-derived CDR1 and CDR2 are MNHEY and SVGEGT. The CDR3 here is CASSYVGIGQPQHF. CDR3 DNA: TGTGCCAGCAGTTACGTCGGGATAGGTCAGCCCCAGCATTTT.

V is TRBV5-6 and J is TRBJ1-3; D gene uncertain. The CDR3 spans 15 residues. CDR1 and CDR2 (germline): SGHDT, YYEEEE. V dropped 0 bases and J dropped 2 bases, with 9 bases sitting between them. The DNA of the CDR3 is TGTGCCAGCAGCTTGGAGAGGAGACCTGGAAACACCATATATTTT. It encodes CASSLERRPGNTIYF.

J is TRBJ2-5 and V is TRBV7-9; TRBD2 matches 11 bases. CDR3 size: 16 residues. Trimming at V came to 5 bases and at J to 2 bases, leaving 7 bases not matched to a gene. Germline V lookup: CDR1 SEHNR, CDR2 FQNEAQ (reference sequence). CDR3 sequence (DNA): TGTGCCAGCAGCGACCGACTAGCGGGGCATCAAGAGACCCAGTACTTC. This gives the protein CASSDRLAGHQETQYF.

The rearrangement joins TRBV7-2 to TRBJ1-1; 9 nucleotides match TRBD1. The CDR3 loop spans 14 amino acids. Trimming cost V 4 bases and J 3 bases; bases outside gene matches: 3. Germline loops: CDR1 SGHTA, CDR2 FQGNSA. CDR3 sequence: CASSSYRGHTEAFF. In DNA, the CDR3 is TGTGCCAGCAGCTCCTACAGGGGGCACACTGAAGCTTTCTTT.

The chain links TRBV2 to TRBJ2-3; TRBD2 agrees at 8 bases. Germline lookup yields CDR1 SNHLY and CDR2 FYNNEI. V shed 5 bases and J 0 bases; nucleotides not matched to a gene: 10. CDR3 length: 17 residues. CDR3 in DNA: TGTGCCAGCAGTTACCGTCCTAGCGGGTCTAGCACAGATACGCAGTATTTT. This codes for CASSYRPSGSSTDTQYF.